The 19 T cell receptor beta chains reported below all come from one sample, sequenced in a study of identical twins. TCRdb re-called the 5' RACE reads with MiXCR, one entry per CDR3 protein. The sample records nearly 650,000 distinct CDR3 sequences, about 7% being singletons. These data were also reused for a study on yellow fever vaccine responses in identical twins.

Sequencing used PBMCs. The source is a woman between 18 and 29 years old in good health.

This clonotype has at least ten counts. The rearrangement joins TRBV5-1 to TRBJ2-3, with TRBD1 as a possible D gene (6 bases). CDR3 length equals 16 residues. Trimming took off 0 bases at V and 3 bases at J, with 14 bases between the two ends. From germline, CDR1 is SGHRS and CDR2 YFSETQ. The CDR3 nucleotides are TGCGCCAGCAGCTTGGCCGGGACACCACCGACAGATACGCAGTATTTT. It translates to CASSLAGTPPTDTQYF.

This chain links TRBV20-1 with TRBJ2-1; the match to TRBD2 covers 7 bases. Germline CDR1 reads DFQATT; CDR2 reads SNEGSKA (reference sequence). The junction had 15 bases not matched to a gene; V was cut back by 2 bases and J by 8 bases. The CDR3 is 16 residues long. The CDR3 spells CSARLMSGAPAHEQFF. CDR3 DNA: TGCAGTGCTAGACTGATGAGCGGGGCCCCGGCGCATGAGCAGTTCTTC.

This clonotype was detected only a few times. The V gene is TRBV7-8, the J gene TRBJ1-1; tentatively, D is TRBD1 (6 bases). CDR3 length: 14 residues. Deletions cut 4 bases from V and 5 bases from J, with 14 bases between. CDR1 SGHVS and CDR2 FQNEAQ come from the germline V gene. The CDR3 nucleotides read TGTGCCAGCAGCTCCCAGGGGAGTCGGACTGAAGCTTTCTTT. Amino acids: CASSSQGSRTEAFF.

This clonotype was recorded many times. The V call is TRBV5-1, the J call TRBJ2-5, with 7 nucleotides matching TRBD1. CDR3 size: 14 residues. The V segment lost 2 bases and the J segment 5 bases; nucleotides outside the gene matches: 6. The germline CDR1 and CDR2 sequences are SGHRS and YFSETQ. The CDR3 DNA sequence: TGCGCCAGCAGCTTAGGACAGGTTGGGGAGACCCAGTACTTC. Translating it yields CASSLGQVGETQYF.

The table lists this clonotype with many counts. The chain is built from TRBV3-1 and TRBJ2-6, with 8 bases that match TRBD2. V dropped 9 bases and J dropped 4; count of bases not matched to a gene: 5. The CDR3 contains 14 residues. In germline, CDR1 is LGHDT, CDR2 YNNKEL (reference sequence). The CDR3 bases are TGTGCCAGTAGAGCGGGGGCGGGGGCCAACGTCCTGACTTTC. This gives the protein CASRAGAGANVLTF. The whole variable domain, remainder taken from reference TRBV3-1 and TRBJ2-6, is DTAVSQTPKYLVTQMGNDKSIKCEQNLGHDTMYWYKQDSKKFLKIMFSYNNKELIINETVPNRFSPKSPDKAHLNLHINSLELGDSAVYFCASRAGAGANVLTFGAGSRLTVL.

Only a few counts were recorded for this clonotype. J is TRBJ2-1 and V is TRBV20-1, with 8 bases that match TRBD2. CDR1 and CDR2 from the germline V gene are DFQATT and SNEGSKA (reference sequence). This CDR3 is 15 amino acids long. The J segment lost 4 bases and the V segment lost 6 bases, leaving 11 bases of the junction unmatched. The CDR3 loop is CSASVRLAFYNEQFF. The DNA for the CDR3 is TGCAGTGCCAGCGTCCGACTAGCGTTTTACAATGAGCAGTTCTTC.

There are a few counts of this clonotype. The chain is built from TRBV25-1 and TRBJ1-2; the D gene is possibly TRBD1 (6 bases). The CDR3 sequence is 13 residues long. Germline V gene lookup returns CDR1 MGHDK and CDR2 SYGVNS. Trimming removed 3 bases from V and 6 bases from J, with 11 bases in between. CDR3 nucleotides: TGTGCCAGCAGTGATATGGCAGGGGATGGCTACACCTTC. Amino acid sequence: CASSDMAGDGYTF.

This clonotype was recorded many times. The chain carries TRBV10-3 and TRBJ2-3; 7 bases agree with TRBD1. CDR3 length: 14 amino acids. In germline, CDR1 is ENHRY, CDR2 SYGVKD. Trimming took 7 bases from V and 0 from J; bases not matched to a gene: 4. CDR3 coding DNA: TGTGCCATCAAGGGGGCCTTTAGCACAGATACGCAGTATTTT. Its protein product is CAIKGAFSTDTQYF.

This clonotype was seen a handful of times. The chain carries TRBV2 and TRBJ1-5; no definite D call. V lost 6 bases, J lost 2 bases, and 14 bases lay in between. The CDR3 extends over 15 amino acids. CDR1 is SNHLY, CDR2 FYNNEI, per germline. The CDR3 protein is CASRFGTSGNQPQHF. The DNA for the CDR3 is TGTGCCAGCAGATTTGGAACATCGGGCAATCAGCCCCAGCATTTT.

The V and J genes are TRBV25-1 and TRBJ2-1; no definite D call. V was cut by 3 bases and J by 10 bases, with 13 bases left in between. The V gene's germline CDR1 is MGHDK and CDR2 SYGVNS. The CDR3 is 13 amino acids. CDR3 nucleotides: TGTGCCAGCAGTGATTCCAACACAGCGGAGCAGTTCTTC. This sequence encodes CASSDSNTAEQFF.

This clonotype was observed a few times. This chain links TRBV4-1 with TRBJ2-1; 11 nucleotides agree with TRBD2. Per germline, CDR1 MGHRA and CDR2 YSYEKL. The ends lost 3 bases at V and 7 bases at J; junction bases unmatched: 8. The CDR3 extends over 16 amino acids. CDR3 bases: TGCGCCAGCAGCCACTCCATTAGCGGGGGGGCTAATGAGCAGTTCTTC. Protein: CASSHSISGGANEQFF.

The rearrangement links TRBV6-1 to TRBJ2-1; D possibly corresponds to TRBD1 (5 bases). Germline loops: CDR1 MNHNS, CDR2 SASEGT. Trimming took off 5 bases at V and 6 bases at J, with 14 bases between the two ends. The CDR3 contains 14 residues. CDR3: CASSRQGLVNEQFF. CDR3 nucleotides: TGTGCCAGCAGTCGCCAGGGTTTAGTCAATGAGCAGTTCTTC.

This clonotype appeared many times. The CDR3 DNA is TGTGCCAGCAGTTTGGGCGCCGGGAGGGTAGTTCCCCGGGTCAGCGGGGAGCTGTTTTTT. Protein: CASSLGAGRVVPRVSGELFF. The rearrangement links TRBV12-3 or TRBV12-4 to TRBJ2-2; 8 nucleotides align to TRBD2. The V and J ends lost 3 bases and 7 bases, in that order; junction bases with no gene match: 22. There are 20 residues in the CDR3.

This clonotype was picked up a small number of times. CDR3 nucleotide sequence: TGTGCCGGGTCCGGGACAACGAACACCGGGGAGCTGTTTTTT. Translating gives CAGSGTTNTGELFF. The chain recombines TRBV12-3 or TRBV12-4 with TRBJ2-2; D may be TRBD1 (6 bases). The CDR3 is 14 residues long. Deletions cut 11 bases from V and 0 bases from J, with 13 bases between.

This clonotype came up many times. The chain couples TRBV27 to TRBJ1-5; the D is unclear. This CDR3 has 14 residues. The ends were cut back, 3 bases at V and 3 bases at J, with 9 bases in the middle. From germline, CDR1 is MNHEY and CDR2 SMNVEV (reference sequence). The CDR3 bases are TGTGCCAGCAGTTTTGGGCAGCACAATCAGCCCCAGCATTTT. Its protein is CASSFGQHNQPQHF.

The DNA of the CDR3 is TGCAGTGCTAGATTGGACAGGGGGTTTGGCGAGCAGTACGTC. Protein sequence: CSARLDRGFGEQYV. V and J are TRBV20-1 and TRBJ2-7; TRBD1 matches 10 bases. Unmatched junction bases numbered 7, after V lost 2 bases and J lost 6 bases. The CDR3 extends over 14 amino acids. CDR1 DFQATT and CDR2 SNEGSKA come from the germline V gene (reference sequence).

This clonotype was observed many times. V gene TRBV25-1 combines with J gene TRBJ1-6; D uncertain. CDR1 and CDR2 (germline): MGHDK, SYGVNS. Trimming stripped 3 bases from V and 7 bases from J, with 13 bases between. This CDR3 is built from 15 residues. In nucleotides, the CDR3 is TGTGCCAGCAGTGATGTTCAGGTTGGGAATTCACCCCTCCACTTT. This gives the protein CASSDVQVGNSPLHF. Full variable domain (outside the CDR3, taken from reference TRBV25-1 and TRBJ1-6): EADIYQTPRYLVIGTGKKITLECSQTMGHDKMYWYQQDPGMELHLIHYSYGVNSTEKGDLSSESTVSRIRTEHFPLTLESARPSHTSQYLCASSDVQVGNSPLHFGNGTRLTVT.

A few counts support this clonotype. CDR3 in DNA: TGCAGTGCTAGTACGCTAGCGGGAACCAATGAGCAGTTCTTC. Amino acid sequence: CSASTLAGTNEQFF. The rearrangement uses TRBV20-1 and TRBJ2-1, with TRBD2 matching over 9 bases. V gave up 3 bases and J gave up 6 bases; unmatched junction bases: 6. CDR1 DFQATT and CDR2 SNEGSKA come from the germline V gene (reference sequence). The CDR3 contains 14 residues.

The chain recombines TRBV7-9 with TRBJ1-2, with D possibly matching TRBD1 (5 bases). V lost 1 base to trimming and J lost 0 bases, with 9 bases between them. Germline values: CDR1 SEHNR, CDR2 FQNEAQ (reference sequence). CDR3 length equals 15 residues. This chain's CDR3 is CASSLDGAPNYGYTF. The CDR3 DNA follows: TGTGCCAGCAGCTTAGATGGGGCCCCTAACTATGGCTACACCTTC.